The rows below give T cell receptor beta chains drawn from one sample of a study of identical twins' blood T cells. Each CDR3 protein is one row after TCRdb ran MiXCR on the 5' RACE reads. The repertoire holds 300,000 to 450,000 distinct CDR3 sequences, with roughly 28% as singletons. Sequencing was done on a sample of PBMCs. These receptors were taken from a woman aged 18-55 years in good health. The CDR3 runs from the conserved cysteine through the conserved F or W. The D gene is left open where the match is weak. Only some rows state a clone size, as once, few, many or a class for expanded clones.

CASSMRQDNYGYTF | TGTGCCAGTAGTATGCGACAGGACAACTATGGCTACACCTTC | TRBJ1-2 | - | - | TRBV19
CASSESGALEQFF | TGTGCCAGCAGCGAGAGTGGGGCACTTGAGCAGTTCTTC | TRBJ2-1 | - | - | TRBV9
CASSPGANSPQHF | TGTGCCAGCAGCCCGGGCGCCAATTCACCCCAGCATTTT | TRBJ1-5 | - | - | TRBV3-1
CASSQVLPSTVRGANVLTF | TGCGCCAGCAGCCAAGTCCTGCCTTCTACAGTGCGTGGGGCCAACGTCCTGACTTTC | TRBJ2-6 | - | - | TRBV4-3
CATSGIGQGIFGELFF | TGTGCCACCAGCGGGATAGGACAGGGAATCTTTGGGGAGCTGTTTTTT | TRBJ2-2 | - | TRBD1 | TRBV15
CAADPTGEGEKLFF | TGTGCCGCTGATCCGACAGGGGAAGGTGAAAAACTGTTTTTT | TRBJ1-4 | - | TRBD1 | TRBV24-1
CASSIGPENTEAFF | TGTGCCAGTAGTATCGGGCCAGAGAACACTGAAGCTTTCTTT | TRBJ1-1 | few | - | TRBV19
CASSSDRGSTEAFF | TGCGCCAGCAGCTCCGACAGGGGGAGCACTGAAGCTTTCTTT | TRBJ1-1 | few | TRBD1 | TRBV5-1
CASSVVSGGELFF | TGTGCCAGCAGCGTAGTGAGTGGAGGGGAGCTGTTTTTT | TRBJ2-2 | - | - | TRBV9
CASSYSDSNYGYTF | TGTGCCAGCAGTTACTCGGATTCTAACTATGGCTACACCTTC | TRBJ1-2 | many | - | TRBV6-6
CASSSLRASRAGELFF | TGTGCCAGCAGTTCCCTGAGGGCTTCTCGCGCCGGGGAGCTGTTTTTT | TRBJ2-2 | few | - | TRBV6-2/TRBV6-3
CAISESWDRGPGAFF | TGTGCCATCAGTGAGTCTTGGGACAGGGGGCCTGGAGCTTTCTTT | TRBJ1-1 | - | TRBD1 | TRBV10-3
CASSLDGPANSPLHF | TGCGCCAGCAGCTTGGATGGACCGGCTAATTCACCCCTCCACTTT | TRBJ1-6 | - | - | TRBV5-1
CASSLSGTVYGYTF | TGTGCCAGCAGTTTATCGGGGACGGTCTATGGCTACACCTTC | TRBJ1-2 | many | - | TRBV12-3/TRBV12-4
CSVILMTEAFF | TGCAGTGTCATCCTTATGACTGAAGCTTTCTTT | TRBJ1-1 | few | - | TRBV29-1
CASSLEWGFEQYF | TGCGCCAGCAGCTTGGAGTGGGGATTCGAGCAGTACTTC | TRBJ2-7 | few | - | TRBV5-1
CASSPIQATYNSPLHF | TGTGCCAGCTCACCAATACAGGCTACCTATAATTCACCCCTCCACTTT | TRBJ1-6 | few | - | TRBV18